This T cell receptor (beta chain) was identified in a study of HIV-infected patients and healthy controls (dated by TCRdb to the mid-2010s). For context, the study as a whole: The question the study tested was whether immune perturbation and reconstitution could be captured by deep TCR repertoire sequencing of small blood samples from HIV patients. On the study overall, not on this receptor specifically: By Jaccard index and by the count of highly shared sequences, healthy controls shared more CDR3s between individuals than HIV+ patients did. Oligoclonality may be reflected in the significantly higher mean Gini indices of HIV-infected repertoires compared with controls. The use of whole blood limited sequencing depth and precluded separation of the dynamics of distinct T-cell subpopulations. Processing was restricted to sixteen HIV-infected individuals, which the authors judged to be a major constraint on the generalizability of the findings. Healthy control repertoires showed roughly threefold more distinct CDR3s and higher Shannon diversity than untreated HIV+ repertoires. During therapy, HIV-associated CDR3s significantly decreased in frequency, while CMV-associated CDR3s did not change significantly, though most became more frequent. Differing numbers of distinct sequences in patients and controls hindered comparison, and size-matching assigned excessive weight to rare events in the HIV-infected data. Size-matched repertoire data did not replicate the apparent post-therapy recovery of the Gini index in HIV-infected patients. Eight alpha and eight beta V genes showed significantly different mean usage between HIV-infected patients and controls. The study did not determine donor HLA types. The pairing of alpha and beta chains was not determined in the samples. Alpha-chain CDR3s from MAIT cells occurred at high frequency in healthy controls but were severely depleted in HIV+ repertoires. The observed differences in diversity could not be explained by the slight differences in age and sex profiles between the study cohorts.

At the junction V is shortened by 2 bases and J by 5 bases, with 12 bases in between. For CDR1 and CDR2, the germline V gene lists ENHRY and SYGVKD. Measured from the cysteine to the phenylalanine, the CDR3 is 14 residues long. Just CDR3 DNA is preserved here, 42 bases in frame from base 1. Whole blood was used without cell fractionation, so all unsorted peripheral T cells were reflected in the repertoire. As controls, roughly 9 uninfected healthy donors were sampled, and four of those donors gave samples twice, roughly 3 months apart. For RNA extraction, an approximately 2.6 ml sample of peripheral blood was drawn into Tempus tubes. Residual genomic DNA was removed with the TURBO-DNase kit and globin mRNA was depleted with GLOBINclear. Within its sample, this clonotype is medium-sized (0.01 to 0.1%). This receptor's antigen is unknown. The record has no base qualities; no much larger clone is one base away.

Using SuperScript III with primers targeting the alpha and beta constant regions, 500 ng of RNA was reverse transcribed. Separate alpha and beta chain libraries were generated by chain-specific third strand synthesis with multiplexing indices. In the protocol, all rearrangements within a chain were amplified with a single primer pair so that primer bias was avoided, and molecular barcodes were added to each cDNA molecule. Purified cDNA was joined by T4 RNA Ligase 1 to a 5' RACE adapter carrying a random hexamer and the SP2 sequencing primer site. With slow temperature ramps used to favor optimal annealing, second strand synthesis was primed from the SP2 site with Phusion polymerase. Two random hexamer sequences, both added before amplification and joined together, made up the 12-nucleotide barcode of each molecule. A brief initial PCR introduced P5 and P7 adapter elements together with a second index, and a roughly 23-cycle amplification PCR using P5s and P7 primers was subsequently performed. In total the libraries went through 25 to 35 PCR cycles, after which the libraries were quantified on a Qubit, sized on a Bioanalyzer, and diluted to about 4 nM. The normalized libraries were sequenced on an Illumina MiSeq using 2 x 250 paired-end kits. MinElute columns were the means by which the reverse transcription reactions were cleaned up, and the reactions were eluted into approximately 10 ul Tris-Cl. A 1:1 ratio of AMPure XP beads was used to clean the adapter ligations after they had run for about 23 hours at 16 degrees C. The authors' analysis ran thus. Demultiplexed FASTQ files were processed with a modified Decombinator by which V, J, insert and barcode information was output. Sequences that shared a barcode but differed from the dominant sequence were discarded as errors, and original cDNA molecules were estimated by counting barcodes clustered at Levenshtein distance 3. Downstream analyses used R packages ineq, vegan, igraph and RCytoscape, with IMGT nomenclature and CDR3 definitions. V gene usage was computed over distinct sequences, each TCR counted once to avoid skew from clonal expansion. Whenever two unique CDR3 amino acid sequences within a donor differed by a single Levenshtein edit, similarity networks linked them. Published HIV-specific CDR3s (approximately 84 alpha, 702 beta) and CMV-specific CDR3s (around 13 alpha, some 250 beta) were assembled and queried against the repertoires. Random subsampling to size-matched repertoires showed patients' decreased diversity was not caused by their lower sequence numbers. TCRdb trimmed the raw reads at Q25, called clones with MiXCR and kept productive beta chains. All rows with the same CDR3 protein become a single entry with the most common DNA and genes. It is TCRdb's table, rather than the study itself, that gives the V and J calls and clone size. In all, the sample holds 9,000 to 9,500 distinct CDR3 sequences, and approximately 5% of those were seen once. In total, the top ten clones hold 7.7% of the sample.

The V gene is TRBV10-3 and the J gene is TRBJ1-2, and the D gene may be TRBD1, 5 bases matching. The receptor was isolated from an adult in good health. Sequencing was done on a sample of blood. This receptor has the CDR3 CAISERQGGYGYTF. In nucleotide form, the sequence is TGTGCCATCAGTGAGCGCCAGGGCGGGTATGGCTACACCTTC.